The 22 T cell receptor beta chains in this list originate from one sample, sequenced in a study of T-cell reconstitution after alpha-beta-depleted transplantation in children. Preparation of the TCRbeta library used unique molecular identifiers. TCRdb re-called the PCR reads with MiXCR, one entry per CDR3 protein. The sample comprises 420,000 or so distinct CDR3 sequences, under 13% of which are singletons, and nearly 5.5% rests with the top ten. Material: PBMCs from the stem cell graft donor, obtained from the stem cell graft. Every receptor here comes from a human donor who donated a stem cell graft to a child with acute myeloid leukemia.

This clonotype was counted only a few times. The rearrangement uses TRBV3-1 and TRBJ2-1; D is undetermined. V lost 0 bases and J lost 4, with 10 bases in between. CDR3 length equals 15 residues. Germline CDR1 and CDR2: LGHDT and YNNKEL (reference sequence). This CDR3 is CASSQDFFTYNEQFF. The CDR3, as DNA: TGTGCCAGCAGCCAAGACTTCTTTACGTACAATGAGCAGTTCTTC.

This clonotype was counted only a few times. This chain links TRBV6-5 with TRBJ2-1; tentatively, D is TRBD2 (6 bases). The V gene's germline CDR1 is MNHEY and CDR2 SVGAGI. The CDR3 consists of 16 residues. The V end was cut by 0 bases, the J end by 3 bases, with 12 bases between. The CDR3 DNA is TGTGCCAGCAGTTACTCGACGCGGGGCCTCTACAATGAGCAGTTCTTC. It encodes CASSYSTRGLYNEQFF.

J is TRBJ2-3 and V is TRBV6-1; 8 positions agree with TRBD1. The V gene end was trimmed by 6 bases and the J gene end by 3 bases; junction bases not matched to a gene: 11. Germline V gene lookup returns CDR1 MNHNS and CDR2 SASEGT. CDR3 length: 16 amino acids. CDR3 residues: CASSPTRTGRTDTQYF. DNA for the CDR3: TGTGCCAGCAGCCCAACCCGGACAGGGCGAACAGATACGCAGTATTTT.

The chain combines TRBV29-1 with TRBJ2-1; maybe TRBD1 (7 bases). From germline, CDR1 is SQVTM and CDR2 ANQGSEA. V gave up 3 bases and J gave up 3 bases, with 15 bases separating them. CDR3 size: 15 residues. CDR3 in amino acids: CSVDPGGQRYNEQFF. CDR3 DNA sequence: TGCAGCGTTGACCCCGGGGGACAGCGCTACAATGAGCAGTTCTTC.

With respect to this clonotype: A much larger clone differs by one base, so this may be a read error. This sequence joins TRBV20-1 and TRBJ2-5; 9 nucleotides line up with TRBD2. This CDR3 contains 15 residues. Germline-derived CDR1 and CDR2 are DFQATT and SNEGSKA (reference sequence). The CDR3 DNA is TGCAGTGCTAGAGATAGCGGGGGATTCCAAAAGACCCAGTACTTC. This encodes CSARDSGGFQKTQYF.

The V call is TRBV19, the J call TRBJ2-1; 8 bases match TRBD1. Germline CDR1 reads LNHDA; CDR2 reads SQIVND (reference sequence). The CDR3 is 14 residues long. The V segment lost 1 base and the J segment 10 bases; nucleotides outside the gene matches: 6. The CDR3 DNA is TGTGCCAGTAGTATAGCCCAGGGGGCGCGAGAGCAGTTCTTC. Its translation: CASSIAQGAREQFF.

This clonotype has only a few counts. This sequence joins TRBV5-1 and TRBJ2-1; D remains unclear. CDR1 is SGHRS, CDR2 YFSETQ, per germline. V gave up 0 bases and J gave up 0 bases, with 16 bases separating them. The CDR3 loop spans 18 amino acids. The CDR3: CASSLVGKPESSYNEQFF. As DNA, the CDR3 is TGCGCCAGCAGCTTGGTAGGGAAACCAGAGAGCTCCTACAATGAGCAGTTCTTC.

This clonotype occurred a few times. The V gene is TRBV12-3 or TRBV12-4, the J gene TRBJ2-1; D remains unclear. Between the trimmed V and J ends, which lost 2 bases and 7 bases, there was a span of 3 bases. The CDR3 runs 11 residues. CDR3 residues: CASSLWNEQFF. CDR3 sequence (DNA): TGTGCCAGCAGTTTATGGAATGAGCAGTTCTTC.

The table lists this clonotype with many counts. The rearrangement links TRBV7-9 to TRBJ2-3; 7 nucleotides match TRBD1. CDR1 and CDR2 (germline): SEHNR, FQNEAQ (reference sequence). V was pared by 2 bases and J by 3 bases, with 2 bases of the junction left unmatched. The CDR3 is 14 residues long. CDR3 bases: TGTGCCAGCAGCTTATCAGGGGGAACAGATACGCAGTATTTT. Its protein product is CASSLSGGTDTQYF.

The chain couples TRBV6-1 to TRBJ2-7, with 10 bases fitting TRBD2. Germline CDR1 is MNHNS and CDR2 is SASEGT. Trimming removed 6 bases from V and 7 bases from J; junction bases left unmatched: 9. The CDR3 has 14 amino acids. The CDR3 sequence: CASSSGRGLGEQYF. In DNA form, the CDR3 reads TGTGCCAGCAGCAGCGGGAGGGGGTTAGGGGAGCAGTACTTC.

V and J are TRBV6-5 and TRBJ2-5; either TRBD1 or TRBD2 may supply D (5 bases each). The CDR3 extends over 17 amino acids. The V gene's germline CDR1 is MNHEY and CDR2 SVGAGI. The V and J ends lost 0 bases and 5 bases respectively, with 19 bases between them. CDR3 residues: CASSYSRGKTLQETQYF. The CDR3 region has the DNA TGTGCCAGCAGTTACTCGAGGGGCAAAACTCTTCAGGAGACCCAGTACTTC.

The chain couples TRBV12-3 or TRBV12-4 to TRBJ2-3; no clear D gene. V was clipped by 3 bases and J by 0 bases, with 7 bases between them. This CDR3 comprises 14 residues. The CDR3 bases are TGTGCCAGCAGTTTCGCGGCAAGCACAGATACGCAGTATTTT. Its protein product is CASSFAASTDTQYF.

This chain links TRBV29-1 with TRBJ2-1; D may be TRBD2 (5 bases). Per the germline V gene, CDR1 is SQVTM and CDR2 is ANQGSEA. The CDR3 is 12 amino acids. V dropped 6 bases and J dropped 10 bases, with 16 bases sitting between them. The CDR3: CSVVLDPAEQFF. CDR3 DNA sequence: TGCAGCGTGGTACTAGACCCGGCCGAGCAGTTCTTC.

This clonotype was counted at least ten times. This chain joins TRBV2 and TRBJ1-2; D unclear. The CDR3 spans 13 residues. Germline lookup yields CDR1 SNHLY and CDR2 FYNNEI. Trimming left V 1 base short and J 9 bases short, with 12 bases between. The CDR3: CASSEVRFFSYTF. Written as DNA, the CDR3 is TGTGCCAGCAGTGAAGTACGGTTTTTTAGCTACACCTTC. Using reference TRBV2 and TRBJ1-2 for the parts outside the CDR3, the full variable domain is EPEVTQTPSHQVTQMGQEVILRCVPISNHLYFYWYRQILGQKVEFLVSFYNNEISEKSEIFDDQFSVERPDGSNFTLKIRSTKLEDSAMYFCASSEVRFFSYTFGSGTRLTVV.

This chain links TRBV2 with TRBJ2-3; either TRBD1 or TRBD2 may fit D (6 bases each). Germline V lookup: CDR1 SNHLY, CDR2 FYNNEI. V lost 6 bases and J 1 base, leaving 14 bases between the germline ends. The CDR3 runs 15 residues. DNA of the CDR3: TGTGCCAGCAGCGTAACAGGGACTGGCACAGATACGCAGTATTTT. Translating it yields CASSVTGTGTDTQYF.

The genes are TRBV5-1 and TRBJ2-5; 9 bases line up with TRBD1. J gave up 6 bases and V 4 bases, and 7 bases lay outside the gene matches. The CDR3 contains 14 residues. CDR1 and CDR2 from the germline V gene are SGHRS and YFSETQ. Written as DNA, the CDR3 is TGCGCCAGCAGCAGATCCGGGACAGGGAAGACCCAGTACTTC. Protein: CASSRSGTGKTQYF.

This clonotype was counted at least ten times. The chain couples TRBV28 to TRBJ1-1; D call uncertain. With 7 bases removed from V and 1 base from J, the gap between germline ends came to 16 bases. Germline V lookup: CDR1 MDHEN, CDR2 SYDVKM. This CDR3 spans 15 amino acids. The CDR3 DNA sequence: TGTGCCAGCAACCAATGGTCGAAACGGAACACTGAAGCTTTCTTT. This codes for CASNQWSKRNTEAFF.

This chain joins TRBV5-1 and TRBJ2-2, with no clear D. Trimming took off 4 bases at V and 0 bases at J, with 16 bases between the two ends. This CDR3 contains 17 residues. Germline assignment: CDR1 SGHRS and CDR2 YFSETQ. The CDR3 sequence is CASSRRHSLTNTGELFF. In DNA form, the CDR3 reads TGCGCCAGCAGCAGACGCCACAGCCTGACGAACACCGGGGAGCTGTTTTTT. The full variable domain, rest sourced from reference TRBV5-1 and TRBJ2-2, is KAGVTQTPRYLIKTRGQQVTLSCSPISGHRSVSWYQQTPGQGLQFLFEYFSETQRNKGNFPGRFSGRQFSNSRSEMNVSTLELGDSALYLCASSRRHSLTNTGELFFGEGSRLTVL.

This clonotype has more than one count but fewer than ten. The chain uses TRBV20-1 and TRBJ1-2; D is uncertain. The CDR3 has 14 amino acids. V shed 2 bases and J shed 2 bases, with 12 bases lying between them. The germline CDR1 and CDR2 sequences are DFQATT and SNEGSKA (reference sequence). The CDR3 DNA is TGCAGTGCTAGAACGGAGGGAGCGAACTATGGCTACACCTTC. Residues: CSARTEGANYGYTF.

The rearrangement links TRBV7-2 to TRBJ2-5; either TRBD1 or TRBD2 may fit D (6 bases each). V was pared by 1 base and J by 3 bases, with 12 bases between. The CDR3 is made up of 15 amino acids. Germline V lookup: CDR1 SGHTA, CDR2 FQGNSA. CDR3 nucleotides: TGTGCCAGCAGCTTAGGGGGGCTAGCGAAAGAGACCCAGTACTTC. Amino acids: CASSLGGLAKETQYF.

This chain joins TRBV20-1 and TRBJ1-3; tentatively, D is TRBD1 (5 bases). V was cut by 6 bases and J by 2 bases, with 17 bases left in between. Looked up from germline, CDR1 is DFQATT and CDR2 is SNEGSKA (reference sequence). The CDR3 sequence is 15 residues long. CDR3 protein: CSAASWLGAGNTIYF. The CDR3 coding sequence is TGCAGTGCCGCCAGTTGGCTAGGGGCTGGAAACACCATATATTTT.

This clonotype was picked up a small number of times. The rearrangement links TRBV6-1 to TRBJ2-3, with 7 nucleotides matching TRBD1. This CDR3 region has 14 residues. Trimming took 6 bases from V and 6 from J; bases not matched to a gene: 9. In germline, CDR1 is MNHNS, CDR2 SASEGT. Here the CDR3 reads CASRPGRGRDTQYF. CDR3 bases: TGTGCCAGCAGGCCCGGTAGGGGGCGGGATACGCAGTATTTT.